These 20 T cell receptor beta chains were sequenced from one sample in a study of T cell repertoires in cytomegalovirus infection (dated by TCRdb to about 2019). No antigen is known for these receptors. TCRdb shows the sequencer as Illumina HiSeq 1500. Through fastp at Q25 and MiXCR, TCRdb rebuilt clones from the public reads, retaining in-frame beta chains. Each record represents a unique CDR3 protein, reported with the most common genes and DNA among its rows. Across this sample there are some 57,000 distinct CDR3 sequences, with around 33% seen only once. Nearly 70% of the sample is in the top ten clones. Sequencing was carried out using PBMCs, sequenced either directly or after in vitro stimulation (not recorded which). The receptors stem from a human donor in good health (CMV status not recorded). Some clones in this sample may be carry-over from other donors' samples.

Worth noting for this clonotype: This may come from a read error, since a much larger clone is one base off. The rearrangement uses TRBV7-3 and TRBJ1-1; D gene uncertain. Germline CDR1 and CDR2: SGHTA and FQGTGA. This CDR3 has 14 residues. The CDR3 sequence: CTSSPLGMNTEAFF. The CDR3 coding sequence is TGTACCAGCAGCCCCTTGGGAATGAACACTGAAGCTTTCTTT.

In the case of this clonotype: A junction boundary mismatches the germline segment, possibly from a read error. The chain uses TRBV20-1 and TRBJ2-3, with 7 bases matching TRBD2. From germline, CDR1 is DFQATT and CDR2 SNEGSKA (reference sequence). CDR3 length: 15 amino acids. CDR3 residues: CSARAGLISTDTQYF. CDR3 nucleotide sequence: TGCAGTGCCAGAGCGGGATTGATTAGCACAGATACGCAGTATTTT.

This clonotype was counted only a few times. This sequence joins TRBV7-9 and TRBJ2-7, with D possibly being TRBD2 (5 bases). Germline values: CDR1 SEHNR, CDR2 FQNEAQ (reference sequence). V lost 3 bases, J lost 5 bases, and 17 bases lay in between. There are 15 residues in the CDR3. In nucleotides, the CDR3 is TGTGCCAGCAGCTTGCCCGCCCGGGGATCCAACGAGCAGTACTTC. As protein: CASSLPARGSNEQYF.

This clonotype was observed at least ten times. The rearrangement joins TRBV24-1 to TRBJ2-6; D may be TRBD1 or TRBD2 (5 bases each). There are 17 residues in the CDR3. Germline V gives CDR1 KGHDR, CDR2 SFDVKD. With 4 bases removed from V and 1 base from J, the gap between germline ends came to 13 bases. CDR3 sequence (DNA): TGTGCCACCAGTGACCCGGGACGGCGATCTGGGGCCAACGTCCTGACTTTC. Its protein product is CATSDPGRRSGANVLTF.

This clonotype was counted a single time. V usage is TRBV4-1 and J usage is TRBJ1-1, with D maybe TRBD1 (6 bases). CDR1 MGHRA and CDR2 YSYEKL come from the germline V gene. This CDR3 is 16 amino acids long. V gave up 4 bases and J gave up 5 bases, with 20 bases separating them. Here the CDR3 reads CASSRTGGGRRTEAFF. In DNA, the CDR3 is TGCGCCAGCAGCCGAACGGGGGGGGGGCGAAGGACTGAAGCTTTCTTT.

This clonotype was picked up a small number of times. The chain is built from TRBV19 and TRBJ1-4; no reliable D call. Germline V gene sequence: CDR1 LNHDA, CDR2 SQIVND (reference sequence). V was clipped by 9 bases and J by 6 bases, with 14 bases between them. CDR3 length: 13 amino acids. The CDR3 here is CASGGEVDEKLFF. In DNA, the CDR3 is TGTGCCAGCGGTGGTGAGGTCGATGAAAAACTGTTTTTT.

The genes are TRBV7-8 and TRBJ2-1; 7 nucleotides match TRBD2. This CDR3 has 15 residues. Germline trimming cut 5 bases from V and 0 bases from J; bases unmatched to any gene: 4. Germline CDR1 and CDR2: SGHVS and FQNEAQ. CDR3 in DNA: TGTGCCAGCAGCAAGCGGGGATACTCCTACAATGAGCAGTTCTTC. Protein: CASSKRGYSYNEQFF. The entire variable domain, with the rest obtained from reference TRBV7-8 and TRBJ2-1, is as follows: GAGVSQSPRYKVAKRGQDVALRCDPISGHVSLFWYQQALGQGPEFLTYFQNEAQLDKSGLPSDRFFAERPEGSVSTLKIQRTQQEDSAVYLCASSKRGYSYNEQFFGPGTRLTVL.

Details on this clonotype: A much larger clone differs from this one at a single base, so this may be a read error. This sequence joins TRBV7-2 and TRBJ2-1; TRBD2 aligns across 8 bases. Germline V gene sequence: CDR1 SGHTA, CDR2 FQGNSA. This CDR3 comprises 16 residues. V lost 0 bases, J lost 5 bases, and 6 bases stayed unmatched. The CDR3 DNA is TGTGCCAGCAGCTTAGCGGGGGAACTAGCGGACAATGAGCAGTTCTTC. Translation: CASSLAGELADNEQFF.

This clonotype was detected only once. The chain recombines TRBV9 with TRBJ1-2; no clear D. This CDR3 is 14 amino acids long. CDR1 is SGDLS, CDR2 YYNGEE, per germline. The ends were cut back, 1 base at V and 0 bases at J, with 7 bases in the middle. CDR3 in DNA: TGTGCCAGCAGCGTAAGCAGAGCTAACTATGGCTACACCTTC. Protein product: CASSVSRANYGYTF.

This clonotype was counted a single time. V usage is TRBV11-2 and J usage is TRBJ2-1, with 10 bases aligning to TRBD1. The CDR3 extends over 15 amino acids. Germline V gene lookup returns CDR1 SGHAT and CDR2 FQNNGV. V gave up 5 bases and J gave up 4 bases; unmatched junction bases: 5. CDR3 sequence reads: CASSPGTGEYNEQFF. The CDR3 bases are TGTGCCAGCAGCCCCGGGACAGGGGAGTACAATGAGCAGTTCTTC.

The table lists this clonotype with a few counts. The chain combines TRBV6-1 with TRBJ2-7; perhaps TRBD2 as D (6 bases). The CDR3 has 15 amino acids. Germline lookup yields CDR1 MNHNS and CDR2 SASEGT. V lost 6 bases to trimming and J lost 3 bases, with 18 bases between them. CDR3 sequence reads: CASSPLKGGGYEQYF. DNA of the CDR3: TGTGCCAGCAGCCCACTGAAGGGAGGTGGCTACGAGCAGTACTTC.

This clonotype has a handful of counts. The V gene is TRBV7-8, the J gene TRBJ1-1, with a possible D match to TRBD1 (5 bases). Deletions cut 3 bases from V and 0 bases from J, with 8 bases between. Per germline, CDR1 SGHVS and CDR2 FQNEAQ. The CDR3 contains 14 residues. CDR3 loop: CASSFLDMNTEAFF. CDR3 DNA sequence: TGTGCCAGCAGCTTTTTGGACATGAACACTGAAGCTTTCTTT.

This clonotype occurred once. The rearrangement links TRBV20-1 to TRBJ2-5; D is possibly TRBD1 or TRBD2 (5 bases each). Between the trimmed V and J ends, which lost 3 bases and 2 bases, there was a span of 13 bases. CDR1 and CDR2 from the germline V gene are DFQATT and SNEGSKA (reference sequence). The CDR3 contains 14 residues. This chain's CDR3 is CSASLAGAQETQYF. The CDR3 nucleotides read TGCAGTGCTAGTCTCGCCGGGGCACAAGAGACCCAGTACTTC.

This clonotype has only a few counts. The J gene is TRBJ1-4, the V gene TRBV19; 9 bases map to TRBD1. Germline CDR1 reads LNHDA; CDR2 reads SQIVND (reference sequence). The CDR3 runs 15 residues. V dropped 6 bases and J dropped 5; count of bases not matched to a gene: 7. CDR3 in amino acids: CASRPGQGFNEKLFF. CDR3 coding DNA: TGTGCCAGTAGGCCGGGACAGGGTTTCAATGAAAAACTGTTTTTT.

This clonotype showed up just a few times. The chain couples TRBV20-1 to TRBJ2-1; D might be TRBD1 (6 bases). CDR1 and CDR2 from the germline V gene are DFQATT and SNEGSKA (reference sequence). CDR3 size: 11 residues. The CDR3 DNA follows: TGCAGAGGGCAAGGGGGCAATGAGCAGTTCTTC. It translates to CRGQGGNEQFF.

The chain is built from TRBV7-6 and TRBJ1-2, with D tentatively TRBD1 (5 bases). The length of the CDR3 is 15 residues. Germline assignment: CDR1 SGHVS and CDR2 FNYEAQ. The V end was cut by 1 base, the J end by 4 bases, with 13 bases between. The CDR3 here is CASSLEDTPIYGYTF. As DNA, the CDR3 is TGTGCCAGCAGCTTAGAGGACACTCCCATCTATGGCTACACCTTC.

The V gene is TRBV2, the J gene TRBJ2-2; TRBD1 is a possible D gene (6 bases). CDR1 is SNHLY and CDR2 is FYNNEI in the germline V gene. The V end lost 4 bases, the J end lost 8 bases, and 14 bases lay between the germline ends. This CDR3 region has 14 residues. The CDR3 reads CASSGRQARGELFF. The CDR3 coding sequence is TGTGCCAGCAGTGGTCGACAGGCCAGAGGGGAGCTGTTTTTT.

This chain links TRBV10-2 with TRBJ2-7; tentative D call: TRBD1 (5 bases). This CDR3 region has 14 residues. The germline V and J ends were trimmed by 6 bases and 2 bases, with 14 bases remaining between them. Germline V CDR1 and CDR2: WSHSY, SAAADI. This CDR3 reads CASSLGQTAYEQYF. CDR3 nucleotide sequence: TGCGCCAGCAGCCTTGGACAAACCGCCTACGAGCAGTACTTC.

The chain combines TRBV6-2 or TRBV6-3 with TRBJ1-1, with 8 bases fitting TRBD1. This CDR3 contains 13 residues. Germline trimming cut 7 bases from V and 8 bases from J; bases unmatched to any gene: 9. CDR1 and CDR2 (germline): MNHEY, SVGEGT. In nucleotides, the CDR3 is TGTGCCAGCAACGAGGACAGGGTGATCGAAGCTTTCTTT. Residues: CASNEDRVIEAFF.

The chain employs TRBV7-8 and TRBJ1-1; TRBD1 matches at 7 bases. The CDR3 is 14 residues long. V gave up 1 base and J gave up 11 bases; unmatched junction bases: 10. Germline V gives CDR1 SGHVS, CDR2 FQNEAQ. CDR3 bases: TGTGCCAGCAGCTTAGGACAAACAGGGGTTAGGGCTTTCTTT. It translates to CASSLGQTGVRAFF.